The 10 T cell receptor beta chains given below trace back to one sample, sequenced in a study of Graves' ophthalmopathy and Graves' hyperthyroidism. RNA transcripts were the source from which TCR beta CDR3 regions were amplified. Investigators did first-round RT-PCR with HTBI primers, then second-round multiplex PCR. Using its own MiXCR run on the multiplex PCR reads, TCRdb lists one record per CDR3 protein. This table holds over a million distinct CDR3 sequences, 35% to 40% found once. Sequencing used peripheral blood or thyroid tissue (not recorded which). These receptors all stem from an adult man with Graves' hyperthyroidism.

This clonotype was recorded many times. The V call is TRBV13, the J call TRBJ1-1; no reliable D call. The CDR3 has 14 residues. V was trimmed by 0 bases and J by 4 bases, leaving 9 bases between them. CDR1 is PRHDT and CDR2 is FYEKMQ in the germline V gene (reference sequence). The CDR3 nucleotides are TGTGCCAGCAGCTTAGGCAGCGTTTCCACTGAAGCTTTCTTT. This sequence encodes CASSLGSVSTEAFF.

The V call is TRBV25-1, the J call TRBJ1-5; the D gene is possibly TRBD1 (6 bases). This CDR3 is built from 15 residues. V lost 6 bases to trimming and J lost 6 bases, with 18 bases between them. The germline CDR1 and CDR2 sequences are MGHDK and SYGVNS. CDR3 sequence (DNA): TGTGCCAGCAGAGTGGCAGGGGCGGGGGGTCAGCCCCAGCATTTT. Its translation is CASRVAGAGGQPQHF. The entire variable domain, with the rest obtained from reference TRBV25-1 and TRBJ1-5, is as follows: EADIYQTPRYLVIGTGKKITLECSQTMGHDKMYWYQQDPGMELHLIHYSYGVNSTEKGDLSSESTVSRIRTEHFPLTLESARPSHTSQYLCASRVAGAGGQPQHFGDGTRLSIL.

The chain combines TRBV5-1 with TRBJ2-1; a weak D match, TRBD1 (6 bases). The CDR3 has 12 amino acids. With 3 bases removed from V and 6 bases from J, the gap between germline ends came to 7 bases. CDR1 is SGHRS and CDR2 is YFSETQ in the germline V gene. Here the CDR3 DNA reads TGCGCCAGCAGCTCGGACAGCAATGAGCAGTTCTTC. Amino acid sequence: CASSSDSNEQFF.

This clonotype was observed once. The rearrangement joins TRBV25-1 to TRBJ2-7; 9 bases align to TRBD2. This CDR3 comprises 14 residues. Germline V gene sequence: CDR1 MGHDK, CDR2 SYGVNS. V lost 6 bases to trimming and J lost 3 bases; unmatched junction nucleotides: 6. The CDR3 spells CASSEAGGLYEQYF. The DNA of the CDR3 is TGTGCCAGCAGCGAAGCGGGAGGCCTCTACGAGCAGTACTTC.

The V gene is TRBV2, the J gene TRBJ1-1; TRBD1 might be the D (6 bases). V gave up 7 bases and J gave up 3 bases, with 12 bases separating them. This CDR3 contains 13 residues. Germline V gives CDR1 SNHLY, CDR2 FYNNEI. CDR3 sequence reads: CASTGDADTEAFF. Here the CDR3 DNA reads TGTGCCAGCACAGGGGATGCGGACACTGAAGCTTTCTTT.

This clonotype occurred many times. The chain recombines TRBV6-5 with TRBJ2-7; D remains unclear. The germline V gene has CDR1 MNHEY and CDR2 SVGAGI. The CDR3 is 14 residues long. Trimming left V 2 bases short and J 5 bases short, with 13 bases between. CDR3 coding DNA: TGTGCCAGCAGTTACGGTGTACCTCCGGACGAGCAGTACTTC. Its translation is CASSYGVPPDEQYF.

In its sample, this clonotype was seen a few times. V usage is TRBV6-5 and J usage is TRBJ2-5; D is possibly TRBD1 (5 bases). The CDR3 has 14 residues. V was cut by 0 bases and J by 9 bases, with 14 bases left in between. Germline V gene sequence: CDR1 MNHEY, CDR2 SVGAGI. The CDR3 region is CASSYSIVGVSQYF. CDR3 sequence (DNA): TGTGCCAGCAGTTACTCGATCGTAGGGGTGTCCCAGTACTTC.

This clonotype occurred many times. The chain carries TRBV19 and TRBJ1-2; unclear D gene. CDR1 LNHDA and CDR2 SQIVND come from the germline V gene (reference sequence). There are 11 residues in the CDR3. Between the trimmed V and J ends, which lost 1 base and 10 bases, there was a span of 7 bases. CDR3 coding DNA: TGTGCCAGTAGTATAGCCGGCGTCTACACCTTC. Its protein product is CASSIAGVYTF. The full variable domain, rest sourced from reference TRBV19 and TRBJ1-2, is DGGITQSPKYLFRKEGQNVTLSCEQNLNHDAMYWYRQDPGQGLRLIYYSQIVNDFQKGDIAEGYSVSREKKESFPLTVTSAQKNPTAFYLCASSIAGVYTFGSGTRLTVV.

CDR3 nucleotides: TGCAGTGCTAGCCTACACACTGAAGCTTTCTTT. Protein sequence: CSASLHTEAFF. The rearrangement links TRBV20-1 to TRBJ1-1; D gene uncertain. This CDR3 is built from 11 residues. The V and J ends lost 3 bases and 3 bases respectively, with 5 bases between them. Germline V gene data show CDR1 as DFQATT and CDR2 as SNEGSKA (reference sequence).

This rearrangement joins TRBV15 to TRBJ2-2; 7 nucleotides match TRBD1. The V and J ends lost 0 bases and 7 bases, in that order; junction bases with no gene match: 14. The CDR3 extends over 18 amino acids. Germline-derived CDR1 and CDR2 are LNHNV and YYDKDF (reference sequence). The CDR3 region is CATSRDFGETGLSGELFF. CDR3 bases: TGTGCCACCAGCAGAGATTTCGGGGAGACAGGGTTGAGCGGGGAGCTGTTTTTT.